Shown below are 4 T cell receptor beta chains from a single sample sequenced in a study of cytomegalovirus exposure and HLA in healthy donors. 13 Jbeta primers and 60 Vbeta primers were used for the PCR. The repertoire was sequenced with immunoSEQ multiplex PCR; TCRdb's copy has only in-frame clones and lacks some. The sample contains 130,000 or so clones, roughly 74% of which appear only once. Material for sequencing was PBMCs. The receptors come from a man aged 40-49 years in good health and CMV-seropositive.

The chain uses TRBV7-2 and TRBJ1-1; D may be TRBD1 (6 bases). CDR3 length equals 15 residues. V lost 5 bases to trimming and J lost 3 bases, with 16 bases between them. The germline gives CDR1 SGHTA, CDR2 FQGNSA. The CDR3 here is CASSQRGGRDTEAFF. The CDR3 region has the DNA TGTGCCAGCAGCCAAAGGGGGGGGAGGGACACTGAAGCTTTCTTT.

The chain has TRBV11-2 and TRBJ2-3; D gene uncertain. Trimming removed 8 bases at V and 3 bases at J, with 6 bases between. The V gene's germline CDR1 is SGHAT and CDR2 FQNNGV. The CDR3 runs to 11 residues. The CDR3 protein is CASLLTDTQYF. The CDR3 region has the DNA TGTGCCAGCCTCCTGACAGATACGCAGTATTTT.

V gene TRBV7-9 combines with J gene TRBJ1-1; the D gene is possibly TRBD1 (5 bases). Germline CDR1 is SEHNR and CDR2 is FQNEAQ (reference sequence). The V end was cut by 0 bases, the J end by 10 bases, with 12 bases between. The CDR3 runs 13 residues. The CDR3 coding sequence is TGTGCCAGCAGCTTAGCGCTAGGGGAAGGAGCTTTCTTT. Translation: CASSLALGEGAFF.

A few counts support this clone. The V call is TRBV5-1, the J call TRBJ2-6; possible D gene TRBD1, 5 bases. The V end was cut by 5 bases, the J end by 4 bases, with 13 bases between. The CDR3 runs 15 residues. Germline V gene lookup returns CDR1 SGHRS and CDR2 YFSETQ. The CDR3 here is CASSQGGTGANVLTF. The CDR3 nucleotides are TGCGCCAGCAGTCAGGGCGGAACGGGGGCCAACGTCCTGACTTTC.